This entry lists 15 T cell receptor beta chains sequenced from one sample in a study of blood T cell repertoires in COVID-19. This table comes from immunoSEQ multiplex PCR, and its TCRdb copy is limited to in-frame clones, with some not included. Seen here are 180,000 or so clones, about 87% observed once, and the top ten hold roughly 1.4%. The sequenced material came from peripheral blood. These receptors all stem from a woman aged 50 to 65 with acute or convalescent COVID-19.

V and J are TRBV29-1 and TRBJ1-1, with 7 bases matching TRBD1. Germline V lookup: CDR1 SQVTM, CDR2 ANQGSEA. The length of the CDR3 is 13 residues. V gave up 6 bases and J gave up 4 bases; unmatched junction bases: 8. Here the CDR3 reads CSVCRGTATEAFF. The CDR3 DNA sequence: TGCAGCGTCTGCAGGGGGACGGCCACTGAAGCTTTCTTT.

This chain connects TRBV27 to TRBJ1-2; 10 nucleotides line up with TRBD1. This CDR3 spans 15 amino acids. CDR1 MNHEY and CDR2 SMNVEV come from the germline V gene (reference sequence). V shed 5 bases, J shed 4 bases, and the junction held 7 bases outside the gene matches. This CDR3 reads CASSPRQGAVYGYTF. The CDR3 nucleotides read TGTGCCAGCAGTCCCCGACAGGGGGCAGTCTATGGCTACACCTTC.

This sequence joins TRBV13 and TRBJ1-2; D is uncertain. In germline, CDR1 is PRHDT, CDR2 FYEKMQ (reference sequence). This CDR3 comprises 17 residues. The ends were cut back, 0 bases at V and 1 base at J, with 15 bases in the middle. CDR3 sequence reads: CASSLGVRRGGNYGYTF. In DNA, the CDR3 is TGTGCCAGCAGCTTAGGGGTCCGAAGAGGAGGTAACTATGGCTACACCTTC.

This chain connects TRBV6-1 to TRBJ2-7; D possibly corresponds to TRBD2 (5 bases). The germline V gene has CDR1 MNHNS and CDR2 SASEGT. This CDR3 has 16 amino acids. Trimming removed 2 bases from V and 7 bases from J, with 21 bases in between. The CDR3 DNA follows: TGTGCCAGCAGTGAACAGAGGTCAGTGAGATGGGAGGAGCAGTACTTC. Its protein product is CASSEQRSVRWEEQYF.

The chain links TRBV5-1 to TRBJ2-7; no clear D gene. Germline CDR1 SGHRS, CDR2 YFSETQ. The V gene lost 0 bases and the J gene lost 0 bases, with 7 bases spanning the gap. CDR3 length: 14 residues. The CDR3 DNA reads as TGCGCCAGCAGCTTGGGGCAGGTCTCCTACGAGCAGTACTTC. Encoded protein: CASSLGQVSYEQYF. Drawing the rest from reference TRBV5-1 and TRBJ2-7, the complete variable domain is KAGVTQTPRYLIKTRGQQVTLSCSPISGHRSVSWYQQTPGQGLQFLFEYFSETQRNKGNFPGRFSGRQFSNSRSEMNVSTLELGDSALYLCASSLGQVSYEQYFGPGTRLTVT.

The J gene is TRBJ2-3, the V gene TRBV19, with D possibly being TRBD2 (6 bases). V was clipped by 6 bases and J by 4 bases, with 14 bases between them. This CDR3 comprises 14 residues. CDR1 and CDR2 from the germline V gene are LNHDA and SQIVND (reference sequence). The CDR3 DNA sequence: TGTGCCAGTAGGCTTTGGGGAGGTTCAGATACGCAGTATTTT. Encoded protein: CASRLWGGSDTQYF. The full variable domain, its missing parts supplied by reference TRBV19 and TRBJ2-3, is DGGITQSPKYLFRKEGQNVTLSCEQNLNHDAMYWYRQDPGQGLRLIYYSQIVNDFQKGDIAEGYSVSREKKESFPLTVTSAQKNPTAFYLCASRLWGGSDTQYFGPGTRLTVL.

V is TRBV2 and J is TRBJ1-5; D gene uncertain. CDR1 SNHLY and CDR2 FYNNEI come from the germline V gene. The V gene lost 7 bases and the J gene lost 2 bases, with 12 bases spanning the gap. CDR3 length: 14 amino acids. As DNA, the CDR3 is TGTGCCAGCACCCGAGGCGTGGGCAATCAGCCCCAGCATTTT. Protein product: CASTRGVGNQPQHF.

The CDR3 loop reads CASSFNGNQPQHF. The CDR3 DNA is TGTGCCAGCAGCTTTAATGGCAATCAGCCCCAGCATTTT. The chain combines TRBV7-2 with TRBJ1-5; unclear D gene. Looked up from germline, CDR1 is SGHTA and CDR2 is FQGNSA. Trimming cost V 3 bases and J 2 bases, with 5 bases left between them. The CDR3 sequence is 13 residues long. The full variable domain, in which reference TRBV7-2 and TRBJ1-5 provide the parts outside the CDR3, is GAGVSQSPSNKVTEKGKDVELRCDPISGHTALYWYRQSLGQGLEFLIYFQGNSAPDKSGLPSDRFSAERTGGSVSTLTIQRTQQEDSAVYLCASSFNGNQPQHFGDGTRLSIL.

The chain links TRBV7-6 to TRBJ2-7; maybe TRBD2 (6 bases). Germline-derived CDR1 and CDR2 are SGHVS and FNYEAQ. V was cut by 5 bases and J by 2 bases, with 19 bases left in between. The CDR3 spans 16 residues. The CDR3 reads CASSQLAGTGAYEQYF. CDR3 coding DNA: TGTGCCAGCAGCCAACTCGCCGGGACGGGGGCCTACGAGCAGTACTTC. The full variable domain, rest sourced from reference TRBV7-6 and TRBJ2-7, is GAGVSQSPRYKVTKRGQDVALRCDPISGHVSLYWYRQALGQGPEFLTYFNYEAQQDKSGLPNDRFSAERPEGSISTLTIQRTEQRDSAMYRCASSQLAGTGAYEQYFGPGTRLTVT.

This chain connects TRBV7-2 to TRBJ1-6; the D gene is possibly TRBD1 (6 bases). The V end lost 1 base, the J end lost 10 bases, and 11 bases lay between the germline ends. The CDR3 is made up of 14 amino acids. Germline CDR1 is SGHTA and CDR2 is FQGNSA. The chain's CDR3 is CASSLGYRESPLHF. CDR3 coding DNA: TGTGCCAGCAGCTTAGGATACAGGGAATCACCCCTCCACTTT.

The chain couples TRBV19 to TRBJ2-5; 11 bases are shared with TRBD2. The CDR3 extends over 14 amino acids. The ends lost 4 bases at V and 4 bases at J; junction bases unmatched: 2. Germline V gene data show CDR1 as LNHDA and CDR2 as SQIVND (reference sequence). The CDR3 coding sequence is TGTGCCAGTAGTAGCGGGACTAGCGGAGAGACCCAGTACTTC. It encodes CASSSGTSGETQYF.

This clone has a handful of counts. The chain recombines TRBV19 with TRBJ2-7; 8 bases match TRBD1. Germline V CDR1 and CDR2: LNHDA, SQIVND (reference sequence). The CDR3 length is 16 residues. Trimming cost V 8 bases and J 2 bases; bases outside gene matches: 14. CDR3: CASAGTGLLTPYEQYF. CDR3 DNA sequence: TGTGCCAGTGCCGGGACAGGACTCCTTACCCCCTACGAGCAGTACTTC.

This chain uses TRBV3-1 (or the pseudogene TRBV3-2) with TRBJ2-1; TRBD2 agrees at 7 bases. The CDR3 runs to 17 residues. Unmatched junction bases numbered 11, after V lost 1 base and J lost 5 bases. Germline values: CDR1 LGHDT, CDR2 YNNKEL (reference sequence). The CDR3 protein is CASSQVGASGYHNEQFF. As DNA, the CDR3 is TGTGCCAGCAGCCAAGTTGGGGCTAGCGGATACCACAATGAGCAGTTCTTC.

Notes on this clone: Other DNA sequences in this specimen translate into the identical CDR3. The chain joins TRBV3-1 (or the pseudogene TRBV3-2) to TRBJ1-4; 9 nucleotides match TRBD1. Germline lookup yields CDR1 LGHDT and CDR2 YNNKEL (reference sequence). The CDR3 is 14 amino acids. V trimming: 4 bases; J trimming: 6 bases; junction bases outside the gene matches: 3. The CDR3 DNA reads as TGTGCCAGCAGCCGAACAGGGGGCGATGAAAAACTGTTTTTT. Translating it yields CASSRTGGDEKLFF.

The rearrangement links TRBV3-1 (or the pseudogene TRBV3-2) to TRBJ1-4, with D unresolved. CDR1 LGHDT and CDR2 YNNKEL come from the germline V gene (reference sequence). V was clipped by 4 bases and J by 3 bases, with 15 bases between them. There are 16 residues in the CDR3. The CDR3 is CASSPRRGYANEKLFF. The CDR3, as DNA: TGTGCCAGCAGCCCGCGGCGAGGGTACGCTAATGAAAAACTGTTTTTT.